The clone carrying this T cell receptor (beta chain) was found once. Trimming removed 8 bases from V and 5 bases from J; junction bases left unmatched: 10. CDR1 is MRHNA and CDR2 is SNTAGT in the germline V gene. The CDR3 is 14 residues long. The sample belongs to a study of cytomegalovirus exposure and HLA in healthy donors. PCR involved 60 Vbeta and 13 Jbeta primers. Sequencing was performed with immunoSEQ multiplex PCR; in TCRdb, only in-frame clones are kept and a portion is missing. This table has over 100,000 clones, almost 80% appearing once. The chain links TRBV6-4 to TRBJ2-5; 8 bases are a match to TRBD1. The sequence was obtained from a man aged 60-69 years in good health and CMV-seropositive. Sequenced sample: PBMCs. As DNA, the CDR3 is TGTGCCAGCCTAGGACAGGGAGGTTTGGAGACCCAGTACTTC. Protein product: CASLGQGGLETQYF.